The clone carrying this TCR beta chain showed up just a few times. Antigen unknown. This specimen belongs to a study of cytomegalovirus exposure and HLA in healthy donors. Study findings and constraints: One variant, a missense change in DCLRE1C, was linked in a later analysis to TCR beta V- and J-gene trimming. Associated with cytomegalovirus, according to the listing, were 150 to 200 TCR beta chains.

The ends lost 4 bases at V and 5 bases at J; junction bases unmatched: 3. Per the germline V gene, CDR1 is LGHNA and CDR2 is YNFKEQ. This CDR3 comprises 14 residues. The primer mix had 60 Vbeta and 13 Jbeta primers. Only in-frame clones appear in the TCRdb table, and some are missing; sequencing was by immunoSEQ multiplex PCR. The sample carries roughly 180,000 clones, around 79% recorded once. This TCR was sampled from a girl aged 5-17 years in good health and CMV-seropositive. The chain uses TRBV4-2 and TRBJ2-7; TRBD1 agrees at 12 bases. Input material: PBMCs. As DNA, the CDR3 is TGTGCCAGCAGCCCCCGGGACAGGGGGCACGAGCAGTACTTC. Encoded protein: CASSPRDRGHEQYF.